These 17 T cell receptor beta chains were all obtained from the same sample, sequenced in a study of graft-versus-host responses after intestinal transplantation. Sequenced by immunoSEQ multiplex PCR; TCRdb stores in-frame clones only, minus some. The sample has around 90,000 clones, around 90% seen once; the top ten hold less than 0.08%. The antigens of these receptors remain unknown. Source: unstimulated CD8+ T cells sorted from spleen or lymph node cells, taken before transplant. These receptors were obtained from a human donor who was the organ donor for an intestinal transplant.

The chain combines TRBV2 with TRBJ1-1; TRBD1 might be the D (5 bases). Germline assignment: CDR1 SNHLY and CDR2 FYNNEI. The V and J ends lost 4 bases and 0 bases respectively, with 18 bases between them. There are 17 residues in the CDR3. CDR3 residues: CASSAALLGHLNTEAFF. DNA for the CDR3: TGTGCCAGCAGTGCAGCCCTATTAGGACACCTGAACACTGAAGCTTTCTTT.

The V and J genes are TRBV4-1 and TRBJ2-4, with 10 positions matching TRBD2. The junction had 13 bases not matched to a gene; V was cut back by 4 bases and J by 7 bases. Germline V gene lookup returns CDR1 MGHRA and CDR2 YSYEKL. This CDR3 contains 17 residues. The CDR3 loop reads CASSLGTSEQFRNIQYF. The CDR3 DNA follows: TGCGCCAGCAGCCTAGGGACTAGCGAGCAATTCCGCAACATTCAGTACTTC.

This chain connects TRBV11-2 to TRBJ2-7, with 9 bases lining up with TRBD1. V was pared by 3 bases and J by 6 bases, with 9 bases of the junction left unmatched. The CDR3 length is 15 residues. Germline V lookup: CDR1 SGHAT, CDR2 FQNNGV. DNA for the CDR3: TGTGCCAGCAGCTTCTTTTGGGACAGGGAGGGCGAGCAGTACTTC. This codes for CASSFFWDREGEQYF.

Only one count was recorded for this clone. V and J are TRBV25-1 and TRBJ2-1; 8 bases fit TRBD2. The germline V gene has CDR1 MGHDK and CDR2 SYGVNS. The CDR3 consists of 18 residues. The ends lost 0 bases at V and 5 bases at J; junction bases unmatched: 12. CDR3 in amino acids: CASSEYLLSGSSHNEQFF. CDR3 in DNA: TGTGCCAGCAGTGAATACTTATTAAGCGGGAGTAGCCACAATGAGCAGTTCTTC.

This clone was found once. The rearrangement links TRBV18 to TRBJ2-1, with 8 bases fitting TRBD1. The CDR3 extends over 15 amino acids. CDR1 is KGHSH, CDR2 LQKENI, per germline. Trimming took 1 base from V and 5 from J; bases not matched to a gene: 4. DNA for the CDR3: TGTGCCAGCTCACCACGGACAGGGACGAACAATGAGCAGTTCTTC. It translates to CASSPRTGTNNEQFF.

The chain links TRBV5-1 to TRBJ1-4; TRBD1 might be the D (6 bases). Germline V gives CDR1 SGHRS, CDR2 YFSETQ. V lost 0 bases and J 4 bases, leaving 16 bases between the germline ends. The CDR3 is made up of 17 amino acids. CDR3 coding DNA: TGCGCCAGCAGCTTGGTAGAAGGACAGTTGTTTAATGAAAAACTGTTTTTT. Its protein product is CASSLVEGQLFNEKLFF.

The table lists this clone with a count of one. This sequence joins TRBV5-4 and TRBJ1-1, with 8 bases matching TRBD1. Germline CDR1 is SGHNT and CDR2 is YYREEE (reference sequence). The CDR3 length is 14 residues. The J segment lost 1 base and the V segment lost 4 bases, leaving 3 bases of the junction unmatched. This chain's CDR3 is CASSAGTGNTEAFF. DNA of the CDR3: TGTGCCAGCAGCGCAGGGACAGGGAACACTGAAGCTTTCTTT.

The chain employs TRBV28 and TRBJ2-1, with 9 bases lining up with TRBD2. The ends lost 7 bases at V and 3 bases at J; junction bases unmatched: 4. The germline V gene has CDR1 MDHEN and CDR2 SYDVKM. The CDR3 is 14 residues long. The CDR3 DNA reads as TGTGCCAGCACGCGACTAGCGGTCTACAATGAGCAGTTCTTC. Translation: CASTRLAVYNEQFF.

The chain carries TRBV19 and TRBJ1-5; 7 bases map to TRBD1. Per germline, CDR1 LNHDA and CDR2 SQIVND (reference sequence). V lost 5 bases and J lost 5; bases outside the gene matches: 9. The CDR3 is 15 amino acids. For the CDR3, the DNA is TGTGCCAGTAGTTTCCCGGGGACAGCCGATCAGCCCCAGCATTTT. Its protein product is CASSFPGTADQPQHF. The variable domain in full, with the rest retrieved from reference TRBV19 and TRBJ1-5, is DGGITQSPKYLFRKEGQNVTLSCEQNLNHDAMYWYRQDPGQGLRLIYYSQIVNDFQKGDIAEGYSVSREKKESFPLTVTSAQKNPTAFYLCASSFPGTADQPQHFGDGTRLSIL.

The chain couples TRBV5-6 to TRBJ1-2; unclear D gene. V lost 0 bases, J lost 4 bases, and 10 bases lay in between. Germline CDR1 SGHDT, CDR2 YYEEEE. The CDR3 contains 14 residues. The CDR3 region has the DNA TGTGCCAGCAGCTTGGTTTCCGTAATCTATGGCTACACCTTC. Translation gives CASSLVSVIYGYTF.

The genes are TRBV15 and TRBJ2-7; the D gene is possibly TRBD1 (5 bases). The germline V gene has CDR1 LNHNV and CDR2 YYDKDF (reference sequence). CDR3 length: 15 amino acids. Trimming pared 1 base from V and 2 bases from J, leaving 12 bases between. DNA for the CDR3: TGTGCCACCAGCAGAGGGGAACAGGTGACCTACGAGCAGTACTTC. Amino acid sequence: CATSRGEQVTYEQYF.

The chain has TRBV13 and TRBJ2-2, with D uncertain. CDR3 size: 12 residues. CDR1 is PRHDT and CDR2 is FYEKMQ in the germline V gene (reference sequence). V was shortened by 5 bases and J by 2 bases, with 3 bases between the two germline ends. The CDR3 nucleotides read TGTGCCAGCAGCCCTAACACCGGGGAGCTGTTTTTT. Amino acid sequence: CASSPNTGELFF.

The CDR3 coding sequence is TGTGCCAGCAGTTACTCGTCGGCGGGTGAAGCTTTCTTT. Encoded protein: CASSYSSAGEAFF. The chain is built from TRBV6-5 and TRBJ1-1; D is uncertain. This CDR3 comprises 13 residues. Germline V gene data show CDR1 as MNHEY and CDR2 as SVGAGI. The ends were cut back, 0 bases at V and 7 bases at J, with 9 bases in the middle.

This chain links TRBV6-1 with TRBJ2-5; the match to TRBD2 covers 12 bases. The germline V gene encodes CDR1 MNHNS and CDR2 SASEGT. This CDR3 is 18 amino acids long. Trimming at V came to 3 bases and at J to 9 bases, leaving 17 bases not matched to a gene. The CDR3 sequence: CASSEDGGLAGRRGSQYF. CDR3 nucleotide sequence: TGTGCCAGCAGTGAGGATGGAGGACTAGCGGGGCGTCGCGGGTCCCAGTACTTC.

The rearrangement links TRBV27 to TRBJ2-7, with D unresolved. V lost 3 bases and J 2 bases, leaving 8 bases between the germline ends. The length of the CDR3 is 13 residues. The germline V gene has CDR1 MNHEY and CDR2 SMNVEV (reference sequence). The CDR3 bases are TGTGCCAGCAGTTTTAGTTTGACCTACGAGCAGTACTTC. It is translated as CASSFSLTYEQYF.

The genes are TRBV9 and TRBJ2-7; 7 bases agree with TRBD2. V shed 2 bases and J 2 bases; nucleotides not matched to a gene: 4. The CDR3 extends over 14 amino acids. Germline CDR1 is SGDLS and CDR2 is YYNGEE. CDR3 amino acids: CASSVGGGAYEQYF. The CDR3 DNA reads TGTGCCAGCAGCGTTGGCGGGGGTGCCTACGAGCAGTACTTC.

The CDR3 region is CASSEELAINTDTQYF. In nucleotides, the CDR3 is TGTGCCAGCAGTGAAGAATTGGCCATCAACACAGATACGCAGTATTTT. V gene TRBV6-1 combines with J gene TRBJ2-3; D is unclear. CDR1 is MNHNS, CDR2 SASEGT, per germline. With 1 base removed from V and 2 bases from J, the gap between germline ends came to 13 bases. The CDR3 is 16 amino acids.